The 25 T cell receptor beta chains given below trace back to one sample, sequenced in a study of blood T cell repertoires in COVID-19. Measured with immunoSEQ multiplex PCR; TCRdb has only the in-frame clones, and not every one. This sample has just over 70,000 clones; 75% to 90% occur once, and the top ten carry roughly 18%. The specimen sequenced was peripheral blood. These receptors were taken from a man aged 65 to 85 who had recovered from COVID-19.

This clone has just one count. The chain uses TRBV5-1 and TRBJ2-1; D not certain. The V end lost 0 bases, the J end lost 3 bases, and 10 bases lay between the germline ends. CDR1 SGHRS and CDR2 YFSETQ come from the germline V gene. This CDR3 spans 15 amino acids. CDR3 loop: CASSLVAEFYNEQFF. In DNA, the CDR3 is TGCGCCAGCAGCTTGGTGGCAGAATTCTACAATGAGCAGTTCTTC.

The gene calls are TRBV4-3 and TRBJ2-2; TRBD1 aligns across 8 bases. The germline gives CDR1 LGHNA, CDR2 YSLEER. The V and J ends lost 2 bases and 3 bases, in that order; junction bases with no gene match: 5. The CDR3 extends over 16 amino acids. This chain's CDR3 is CASSQTTGGDTGELFF. The DNA for the CDR3 is TGCGCCAGCAGCCAAACCACAGGGGGTGACACCGGGGAGCTGTTTTTT.

This clone has a handful of counts. Additional DNA sequences in this sample encode the identical CDR3. The chain uses TRBV27 and TRBJ2-7; D may be TRBD1 (6 bases). This CDR3 contains 13 residues. With 6 bases removed from V and 5 bases from J, the gap between germline ends came to 14 bases. The germline gives CDR1 MNHEY, CDR2 SMNVEV (reference sequence). CDR3 residues: CASRTGGVNEQYF. The CDR3 bases are TGTGCCAGCAGGACAGGAGGAGTGAACGAGCAGTACTTC.

The V and J genes are TRBV27 and TRBJ1-5, with TRBD1 matching over 10 bases. V shed 4 bases and J 4 bases; nucleotides not matched to a gene: 4. CDR3 length: 15 residues. Germline values: CDR1 MNHEY, CDR2 SMNVEV (reference sequence). CDR3 region: CASSSTGGTNQPQHF. The CDR3 nucleotides are TGTGCCAGCAGTTCGACAGGGGGCACAAATCAGCCCCAGCATTTT.

The rearrangement joins TRBV25-1 to TRBJ1-4; TRBD1 might be the D (5 bases). CDR1 MGHDK and CDR2 SYGVNS come from the germline V gene. V was pared by 3 bases and J by 4 bases, with 15 bases between. CDR3 size: 16 residues. Here the CDR3 reads CASSDIRVAGNEKLFF. The DNA of the CDR3 is TGTGCCAGCAGTGACATCAGGGTCGCCGGTAATGAAAAACTGTTTTTT. Full variable domain (outside the CDR3, taken from reference TRBV25-1 and TRBJ1-4): EADIYQTPRYLVIGTGKKITLECSQTMGHDKMYWYQQDPGMELHLIHYSYGVNSTEKGDLSSESTVSRIRTEHFPLTLESARPSHTSQYLCASSDIRVAGNEKLFFGSGTQLSVL.

DNA of the CDR3: TGTGCCAGCAGCTGGGTGGCGACAGGGGTGAACACCGGGGAGCTGTTTTTT. Its protein is CASSWVATGVNTGELFF. The chain combines TRBV28 with TRBJ2-2; 8 bases fit TRBD1. Germline loops: CDR1 MDHEN, CDR2 SYDVKM. CDR3 size: 17 residues. The junction had 10 bases not matched to a gene; V was cut back by 6 bases and J by 1 base.

CDR3: CASSYRFGPDTGELFF. Written as DNA, the CDR3 is TGTGCCAGCAGCTATAGATTTGGTCCCGACACCGGGGAGCTGTTTTTT. The rearrangement uses TRBV7-3 and TRBJ2-2; D uncertain. Germline CDR1 is SGHTA and CDR2 is FQGTGA. The length of the CDR3 is 16 residues. V lost 4 bases and J 3 bases, leaving 15 bases between the germline ends.

The genes are TRBV19 and TRBJ2-7; tentative D call: TRBD2 (7 bases). Trimming removed 4 bases at V and 2 bases at J, with 12 bases between. There are 14 residues in the CDR3. Germline V gene sequence: CDR1 LNHDA, CDR2 SQIVND (reference sequence). CDR3 amino acids: CASSTQGRAYEQYF. The CDR3 DNA sequence: TGTGCCAGTAGTACCCAGGGGAGGGCCTACGAGCAGTACTTC.

As DNA, the CDR3 is TGTGCCAGCAGTTTTACCCGTCTGGGGCCCTCCTACGAGCAGTACTTC. Its protein product is CASSFTRLGPSYEQYF. The chain combines TRBV6-6 with TRBJ2-7; tentative D call: TRBD1 (5 bases). The CDR3 totals 16 residues. Per the germline V gene, CDR1 is MNHNY and CDR2 is SVGAGI (reference sequence). Trimming stripped 4 bases from V and 0 bases from J, with 16 bases between.

The rearrangement joins TRBV7-8 to TRBJ2-2; TRBD2 matches at 15 bases. Losses at the gene ends were 2 bases for V and 1 base for J; bases not matched to a gene: 5. CDR1 SGHVS and CDR2 FQNEAQ come from the germline V gene. There are 19 residues in the CDR3. The CDR3 DNA sequence: TGTGCCAGCAGCTTAACCGGGACTAGCGGGGGGCGGAACACCGGGGAGCTGTTTTTT. Translation gives CASSLTGTSGGRNTGELFF.

CDR3: CASTTGLGNQPQHF. The CDR3 DNA reads as TGTGCCAGCACTACAGGGTTAGGCAATCAGCCCCAGCATTTT. The chain links TRBV6-5 to TRBJ1-5; D might be TRBD1 (6 bases). Germline lookup yields CDR1 MNHEY and CDR2 SVGAGI. This CDR3 is 14 amino acids long. Trimming removed 7 bases from V and 2 bases from J, with 12 bases in between.

The rearrangement uses TRBV10-3 and TRBJ1-1; 9 nucleotides line up with TRBD1. Germline CDR1 ENHRY, CDR2 SYGVKD. The CDR3 has 15 amino acids. J gave up 3 bases and V 2 bases, and 4 bases lay outside the gene matches. CDR3 sequence (DNA): TGTGCCATCAGTGAGGGGACAGGGCCGTACACTGAAGCTTTCTTT. This gives the protein CAISEGTGPYTEAFF.

This clone was recorded once. This chain connects TRBV5-4 to TRBJ2-1; TRBD2 matches at 10 bases. This CDR3 is built from 18 residues. Trimming took 4 bases from V and 4 from J; bases not matched to a gene: 14. CDR1 SGHNT and CDR2 YYREEE come from the germline V gene (reference sequence). CDR3 DNA: TGTGCCAGCAGCACGGGGTTGAAGTCTAGCGGGAGTTACAATGAGCAGTTCTTC. Its translation is CASSTGLKSSGSYNEQFF.

The V gene is TRBV4-3, the J gene TRBJ1-5, with TRBD1 identical over 9 bases. The V and J ends lost 0 bases and 4 bases, in that order; junction bases with no gene match: 7. The CDR3 is 17 amino acids. CDR1 is LGHNA, CDR2 YSLEER, per germline. The CDR3 loop is CASSQDQDRGYNQPQHF. The CDR3 DNA reads as TGCGCCAGCAGCCAAGATCAGGACAGGGGTTATAATCAGCCCCAGCATTTT.

CDR3 residues: CASRQGIGTDTQYF. The CDR3 DNA reads as TGTGCCAGTAGACAGGGGATCGGCACAGATACGCAGTATTTT. The rearrangement joins TRBV19 to TRBJ2-3; 7 positions match TRBD1. Germline V gene sequence: CDR1 LNHDA, CDR2 SQIVND (reference sequence). Trimming cost V 6 bases and J 1 base; bases outside gene matches: 4. The CDR3 length is 14 residues.

V is TRBV11-1 and J is TRBJ2-7, with D unresolved. V shed 3 bases and J shed 1 base, with 10 bases lying between them. The CDR3 is made up of 14 amino acids. From germline, CDR1 is SGHAT and CDR2 FQDESV (reference sequence). For the CDR3, the DNA is TGTGCCAGCAGCTTGGGCTCATATTCCTACGAGCAGTACTTC. It codes for CASSLGSYSYEQYF.

This chain joins TRBV7-2 and TRBJ2-5; 9 bases are a match to TRBD1. V was pared by 1 base and J by 5 bases, with 5 bases of the junction left unmatched. CDR1 is SGHTA and CDR2 is FQGNSA in the germline V gene. The CDR3 runs 15 residues. The CDR3 coding sequence is TGTGCCAGCAGCTTAGTGGGACAGGGCGGGGAGACCCAGTACTTC. Its protein is CASSLVGQGGETQYF. The full variable domain, with the rest looked up from reference TRBV7-2 and TRBJ2-5, is GAGVSQSPSNKVTEKGKDVELRCDPISGHTALYWYRQSLGQGLEFLIYFQGNSAPDKSGLPSDRFSAERTGGSVSTLTIQRTQQEDSAVYLCASSLVGQGGETQYFGPGTRLLVL.

This chain uses TRBV7-8 with TRBJ1-2; 9 bases line up with TRBD1. CDR3 length equals 14 residues. The V gene's germline CDR1 is SGHVS and CDR2 FQNEAQ. With 5 bases clipped from V and 3 bases from J, the junction kept 4 bases outside the gene matches. This chain's CDR3 is CASSPGQGHYGYTF. The CDR3 bases are TGTGCCAGCAGCCCGGGACAGGGACACTATGGCTACACCTTC. The whole variable domain, remainder taken from reference TRBV7-8 and TRBJ1-2, is GAGVSQSPRYKVAKRGQDVALRCDPISGHVSLFWYQQALGQGPEFLTYFQNEAQLDKSGLPSDRFFAERPEGSVSTLKIQRTQQEDSAVYLCASSPGQGHYGYTFGSGTRLTVV.

The CDR3 here is CASSLPTGGGDEQFF. CDR3 coding DNA: TGTGCCAGCAGCTTGCCGACGGGGGGCGGGGATGAGCAGTTCTTC. The gene calls are TRBV7-6 and TRBJ2-1; tentative D call: TRBD2 (7 bases). CDR1 is SGHVS and CDR2 is FNYEAQ in the germline V gene. With 3 bases removed from V and 8 bases from J, the gap between germline ends came to 17 bases. The CDR3 spans 15 residues.

The CDR3 here is CASSQGATSYEQYF. Here the CDR3 DNA reads TGTGCCAGCAGCCAAGGGGCTACCTCCTACGAGCAGTACTTC. The genes are TRBV3-1 (or the pseudogene TRBV3-2) and TRBJ2-7; D gene uncertain. The V end lost 1 base, the J end lost 0 bases, and 7 bases lay between the germline ends. The CDR3 covers 14 residues. CDR1 is LGHDT and CDR2 is YNNKEL in the germline V gene (reference sequence).

The V gene is TRBV5-6, the J gene TRBJ2-7; D remains ambiguous. V was clipped by 1 base and J by 2 bases, with 7 bases between them. The CDR3 has 13 residues. Germline V gives CDR1 SGHDT, CDR2 YYEEEE. The CDR3 region is CASSLFQTYEQYF. CDR3 nucleotides: TGTGCCAGCAGCTTGTTTCAGACCTACGAGCAGTACTTC.

CDR3 protein: CASSLREADTGELFF. In nucleotides, the CDR3 is TGTGCCAGCAGCTTAAGAGAGGCAGACACCGGGGAGCTGTTTTTT. The chain links TRBV7-8 to TRBJ2-2; no clear D gene. The V and J ends lost 2 bases and 3 bases respectively, with 10 bases between them. This CDR3 is built from 15 residues. The germline V gene has CDR1 SGHVS and CDR2 FQNEAQ.

CDR3 DNA sequence: TGTGCCAGCAGTTTACAGGGAGAGACCCAGTACTTC. Translating it yields CASSLQGETQYF. The V call is TRBV28, the J call TRBJ2-5; tentatively, D is TRBD1 (5 bases). Germline CDR1 reads MDHEN; CDR2 reads SYDVKM. The length of the CDR3 is 12 residues. The V and J ends lost 2 bases and 4 bases respectively, with 5 bases between them.

This chain links TRBV10-2 with TRBJ2-3; TRBD1 might be the D (5 bases). V was shortened by 0 bases and J by 11 bases, with 15 bases between the two germline ends. There are 14 residues in the CDR3. The germline CDR1 and CDR2 sequences are WSHSY and SAAADI. The CDR3 region has the DNA TGCGCCAGCAGTGAGTCGACTGGGGCTTCCCGGCAGTATTTT. Amino acids: CASSESTGASRQYF.

The chain links TRBV4-3 to TRBJ1-2, with 10 bases identical to TRBD1. CDR3 length: 16 residues. Per germline, CDR1 LGHNA and CDR2 YSLEER. With 0 bases clipped from V and 5 bases from J, the junction kept 6 bases outside the gene matches. In DNA form, the CDR3 reads TGCGCCAGCAGCCAAGATCGGGGACAGGGGTCTTATGGCTACACCTTC. Translation: CASSQDRGQGSYGYTF.